This TCR beta chain stems from a study of preoperative IRX-2 immunotherapy in early breast cancer. Treatment noted: preoperative locoregional IRX-2 cytokine immunotherapy. Data came from immunoSEQ multiplex PCR; TCRdb stores just in-frame clones and leaves some out. The repertoire has some 59,000 clones, roughly 94% of them found once; the top ten carry 1.5% to 2%. Germline V gene data show CDR1 as MNHEY and CDR2 as SVGAGI. Trimming removed 8 bases from V and 2 bases from J, with 13 bases in between. The CDR3 totals 15 residues. The sequence was obtained from a human donor with breast cancer. The specimen was collected from a patient treated with IRX-2 immunotherapy. The chain uses TRBV6-5 and TRBJ2-6, with D tentatively TRBD2 (6 bases). DNA of the CDR3: TGTGCCAGCTCCCCCTGGGGGGCTGGGGCCAACGTCCTGACTTTC. It specifies CASSPWGAGANVLTF.